This T cell receptor beta chain was captured in a study of T cell repertoires in cytomegalovirus infection (dated by TCRdb to the late 2010s). The study in broad terms: The HLA type of each donor mattered for the analysis, because public TCR beta signatures pointed to carriage of CMV infection along with the matching HLA type.

Study-wide conclusions, independent of this receptor: Cumulative frequency of public TCR beta family members discriminated carriers of CMV infection plus the relevant HLA type in this cohort and an independent approximately 370-donor cohort. The ex vivo response was dominated by HLA-C-restricted CMV-specific TCR beta clonotypes, which also provided the single most frequent clonotype in two of eight donors.

The instrument given in TCRdb is Illumina HiSeq 1500. TCRdb trimmed public reads at Q25 via fastp, called clones via MiXCR and kept in-frame beta chains. Entries are consolidated by CDR3 protein sequence, retaining the most common genes and DNA. Across this sample there are some 450,000 distinct CDR3 sequences, with approximately 30% seen only once. The ten largest clones add up to roughly an eighth of the sample. CDR1 and CDR2, per the germline V gene, are SGHVS and FQNEAQ. V loses 5 bases of germline sequence and J loses 6 bases, and the interval between the two ends is 23 bases. Its CDR3 holds 17 amino acids, cysteine through phenylalanine. The sequence is cut down to CDR3 DNA, 51 bases in frame from base 1. This clonotype was seen many times. The antigen it recognizes is unknown. Base quality data are lacking; no much larger clone is found one base away.

Sequenced sample: PBMCs. This clonotype was obtained from a human donor in good health (CMV status not recorded). Some clones in this sample may be carry-over from other donors' samples. This sequence uses TRBV7-8 and TRBJ1-5; the D gene is perhaps TRBD1, from 5 matching bases. The nucleotide sequence is given as TGTGCCAGCAGCATTCACGAGGGACCGGCAAAAGCTCAGCCCCAGCATTTT. It encodes CASSIHEGPAKAQPQHF. Beyond the CDR3, the reference TRBV7-8 and TRBJ1-5 genes provide the residues; the full variable domain reads: GAGVSQSPRYKVAKRGQDVALRCDPISGHVSLFWYQQALGQGPEFLTYFQNEAQLDKSGLPSDRFFAERPEGSVSTLKIQRTQQEDSAVYLCASSIHEGPAKAQPQHFGDGTRLSIL.